A selection of T cell receptor beta chains follows, all from one sample in a study of vaccination and CD4 T cells after COVID-19. These receptors' antigens are unknown. TCRdb ran MiXCR on the PCR reads and lists one entry per CDR3 protein. The sample holds under 15,000 distinct CDR3 sequences, roughly three fifths seen once. The sequenced sample was cultured CD4+ T cells from blood, obtained after SARS-CoV-2 vaccination. The origin of the receptors is a human donor with COVID-19. Each CDR3 is given with its conserved first and last residue. The order of the fields is V gene, clone size, J gene, D gene, CDR3 protein, CDR3 DNA. The D gene is left open where the match is weak. The size entry is marked missing in some rows and otherwise reads once, few, many or a size class.

v_gene: TRBV6-5
abundance: -
j_gene: TRBJ2-5
d_gene: TRBD1
CDR3aa: CASSSRQGRDETQYF
CDR3nt: TGTGCCAGCAGTTCCCGACAGGGTCGGGATGAGACCCAGTACTTC

v_gene: TRBV5-1
abundance: -
j_gene: TRBJ1-6
d_gene: TRBD1
CDR3aa: CASSRDRDNSPLHF
CDR3nt: TGCGCCAGCAGCCGGGACAGGGATAATTCACCCCTCCACTTT

v_gene: TRBV6-1
abundance: few
j_gene: TRBJ1-6
d_gene: TRBD1
CDR3aa: CASSQGTGSYNSPLHF
CDR3nt: TGTGCCAGCAGTCAAGGGACAGGGTCCTATAATTCACCCCTCCACTTT

v_gene: TRBV6-2/TRBV6-3
abundance: once
j_gene: TRBJ1-1
d_gene: -
CDR3aa: CASSYRRENTEAFF
CDR3nt: TGTGCCAGCAGTTACAGGAGGGAGAACACTGAAGCTTTCTTT

v_gene: TRBV7-9
abundance: -
j_gene: TRBJ1-4
d_gene: -
CDR3aa: CASSLPPPQTNEKLFF
CDR3nt: TGTGCCAGCAGCCTCCCGCCCCCACAAACTAATGAAAAACTGTTTTTT

v_gene: TRBV6-5
abundance: -
j_gene: TRBJ2-3
d_gene: -
CDR3aa: CASSYRSSTDTQYF
CDR3nt: TGTGCCAGCAGTTACCGATCGAGCACAGATACGCAGTATTTT

v_gene: TRBV21-1
abundance: -
j_gene: TRBJ2-7
d_gene: -
CDR3aa: CASPGTHSSYEQYF
CDR3nt: TGTGCCAGCCCCGGGACCCATAGCTCCTACGAGCAGTACTTC

v_gene: TRBV20-1
abundance: -
j_gene: TRBJ2-4
d_gene: -
CDR3aa: CSARVGYSKNIQYF
CDR3nt: TGCAGTGCTAGAGTTGGGTATTCCAAAAACATTCAGTACTTC

v_gene: TRBV19
abundance: -
j_gene: TRBJ1-2
d_gene: TRBD1
CDR3aa: CASSKNRGQGAYGYTF
CDR3nt: TGTGCCAGTAGTAAAAACAGGGGACAGGGGGCCTATGGCTACACCTTC

v_gene: TRBV11-3
abundance: -
j_gene: TRBJ2-2
d_gene: -
CDR3aa: CASSLWQTGHSGGELFF
CDR3nt: TGTGCCAGCAGCTTATGGCAGACGGGACACAGTGGAGGGGAGCTGTTTTTT

v_gene: TRBV6-5
abundance: few
j_gene: TRBJ1-6
d_gene: TRBD1
CDR3aa: CASSYRPTGGLGSYNSPLHF
CDR3nt: TGTGCCAGCAGTTACCGACCCACAGGGGGCCTTGGGTCCTATAATTCACCCCTCCACTTT

v_gene: TRBV20-1
abundance: -
j_gene: TRBJ1-6
d_gene: -
CDR3aa: CSARVVGQRNNSPLHF
CDR3nt: TGCAGTGCTAGAGTGGTTGGACAACGAAATAATTCACCCCTCCACTTT

v_gene: TRBV7-9
abundance: -
j_gene: TRBJ2-3
d_gene: -
CDR3aa: CASSLGQGTGADTQYF
CDR3nt: TGTGCCAGCAGCTTAGGGCAGGGGACGGGCGCAGATACGCAGTATTTT

v_gene: TRBV6-5
abundance: -
j_gene: TRBJ2-3
d_gene: -
CDR3aa: CASSYEGGRLDTQYF
CDR3nt: TGTGCCAGCAGTTACGAAGGGGGTCGGTTAGATACGCAGTATTTT

v_gene: TRBV6-1
abundance: few
j_gene: TRBJ1-3
d_gene: -
CDR3aa: CASSPQIPGTIYF
CDR3nt: TGTGCCAGCAGTCCCCAAATCCCCGGCACCATATATTTT

v_gene: TRBV6-4
abundance: -
j_gene: TRBJ2-5
d_gene: TRBD1
CDR3aa: CARRDRVKTQYF
CDR3nt: TGTGCCAGGCGGGACAGGGTAAAGACCCAGTACTTC

v_gene: TRBV10-3
abundance: -
j_gene: TRBJ1-6
d_gene: -
CDR3aa: CAISDGQSSYNSPPHF
CDR3nt: TGTGCCATCAGTGACGGCCAAAGCTCCTATAATTCACCCCCCCACTTT

v_gene: TRBV19
abundance: -
j_gene: TRBJ1-5
d_gene: -
CDR3aa: CASSIRGAGGEYQPQHF
CDR3nt: TGTGCCAGTAGTATTCGGGGTGCGGGCGGCGAATATCAGCCCCAGCATTTT

v_gene: TRBV20-1
abundance: -
j_gene: TRBJ1-1
d_gene: TRBD1
CDR3aa: CSARDWAGGYDTEAFF
CDR3nt: TGCAGTGCTAGAGATTGGGCAGGGGGCTACGACACTGAAGCTTTCTTT

v_gene: TRBV24-1
abundance: few
j_gene: TRBJ2-5
d_gene: TRBD2
CDR3aa: CATSDFGTSGGSRQETQYF
CDR3nt: TGTGCCACCAGTGATTTCGGGACTAGCGGGGGGAGTCGTCAAGAGACCCAGTACTTC

v_gene: TRBV21-1
abundance: -
j_gene: TRBJ2-3
d_gene: -
CDR3aa: CASSPGAAGGTDTQYF
CDR3nt: TGTGCCAGCAGCCCAGGGGCAGCGGGGGGCACAGATACGCAGTATTTT

v_gene: TRBV19
abundance: -
j_gene: TRBJ2-5
d_gene: TRBD2
CDR3aa: CASSLTSGGARETQYF
CDR3nt: TGTGCCAGTAGCTTGACTAGCGGGGGGGCCAGGGAGACCCAGTACTTC

v_gene: TRBV25-1
abundance: few
j_gene: TRBJ1-6
d_gene: TRBD1
CDR3aa: CASRRGTDSPLHF
CDR3nt: TGTGCCAGCAGGAGGGGGACAGATTCACCCCTCCACTTT

v_gene: TRBV20-1
abundance: -
j_gene: TRBJ2-3
d_gene: TRBD2
CDR3aa: CSAKASGVGDTQYF
CDR3nt: TGCAGTGCTAAGGCTAGCGGGGTGGGAGATACGCAGTATTTT

v_gene: TRBV5-1
abundance: -
j_gene: TRBJ2-2
d_gene: TRBD1
CDR3aa: CASSSTGTDTGELFF
CDR3nt: TGCGCCAGCAGCTCAACCGGGACAGACACCGGGGAGCTGTTTTTT

v_gene: TRBV6-1
abundance: few
j_gene: TRBJ2-5
d_gene: -
CDR3aa: CASRAQRTQYF
CDR3nt: TGTGCCAGCAGGGCCCAGAGAACCCAGTACTTC

v_gene: TRBV2
abundance: few
j_gene: TRBJ2-5
d_gene: -
CDR3aa: CASSDSRGEQETQYF
CDR3nt: TGTGCCAGCAGTGATAGCCGAGGGGAACAAGAGACCCAGTACTTC

v_gene: TRBV10-1
abundance: -
j_gene: TRBJ2-3
d_gene: -
CDR3aa: CASSEAITTDTQYF
CDR3nt: TGCGCCAGCAGTGAGGCTATCACTACAGATACGCAGTATTTT